This TCR beta chain was documented in a study of T cells in Graves' hyperthyroidism and ophthalmopathy. This clonotype was detected many times. Amplification yielded TCR beta CDR3 regions, with RNA transcripts as the source. Initially, a first-round RT-PCR of the TCR CDR3 employed the HTBI primer set. TCRdb independently ran MiXCR on the multiplex PCR reads; one entry per CDR3 protein. Altogether about 290,000 distinct CDR3 sequences are present, 10% to 15% being singletons, with the ten largest covering 7.8%. CDR3 size: 14 residues. The V segment lost 3 bases and the J segment 1 base; nucleotides outside the gene matches: 2. CDR1 KGHSH and CDR2 LQKENI come from the germline V gene.

The chain is built from TRBV18 and TRBJ2-7, with TRBD1 matching 8 bases. Material: blood. This clonotype was sampled from a woman younger than 45 with Graves' hyperthyroidism that later progressed to Graves' ophthalmopathy. The CDR3 DNA follows: TGTGCCAGCTCACCCGACAGGGGATCCTACGAGCAGTACTTC. As protein: CASSPDRGSYEQYF.